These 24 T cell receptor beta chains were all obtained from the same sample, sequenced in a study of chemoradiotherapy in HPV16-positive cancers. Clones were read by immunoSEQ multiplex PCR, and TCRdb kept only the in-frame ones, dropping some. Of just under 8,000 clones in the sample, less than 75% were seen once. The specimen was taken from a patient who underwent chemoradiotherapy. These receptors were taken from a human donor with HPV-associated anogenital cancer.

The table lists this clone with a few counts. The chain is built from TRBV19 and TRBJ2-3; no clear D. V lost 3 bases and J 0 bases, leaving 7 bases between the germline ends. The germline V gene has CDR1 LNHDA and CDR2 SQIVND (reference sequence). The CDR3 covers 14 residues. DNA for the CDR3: TGTGCCAGTAGTATGGCCGGGAGCACAGATACGCAGTATTTT. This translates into CASSMAGSTDTQYF.

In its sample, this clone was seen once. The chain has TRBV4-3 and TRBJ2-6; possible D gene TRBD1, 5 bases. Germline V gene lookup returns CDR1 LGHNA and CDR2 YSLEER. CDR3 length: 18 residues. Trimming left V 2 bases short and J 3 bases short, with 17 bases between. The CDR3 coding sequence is TGCGCCAGCAGCCAAAGACTCCGGGCAGGGATTGGGGCCAACGTCCTGACTTTC. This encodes CASSQRLRAGIGANVLTF.

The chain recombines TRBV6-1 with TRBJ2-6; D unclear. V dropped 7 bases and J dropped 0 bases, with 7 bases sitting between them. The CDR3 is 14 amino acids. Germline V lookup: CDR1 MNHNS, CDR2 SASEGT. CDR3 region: CASIKSSGANVLTF. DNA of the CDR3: TGTGCCAGCATCAAGAGCTCTGGGGCCAACGTCCTGACTTTC.

CDR3 sequence reads: CASSVLAGSTYEQYF. In DNA, the CDR3 is TGTGCCAGCAGCGTCCTAGCGGGATCTACGTACGAGCAGTACTTC. V is TRBV7-3 and J is TRBJ2-7; TRBD2 matches at 9 bases. The CDR3 length is 15 residues. Germline lookup yields CDR1 SGHTA and CDR2 FQGTGA. J lost 4 bases, V lost 5 bases, and 9 bases had no gene match.

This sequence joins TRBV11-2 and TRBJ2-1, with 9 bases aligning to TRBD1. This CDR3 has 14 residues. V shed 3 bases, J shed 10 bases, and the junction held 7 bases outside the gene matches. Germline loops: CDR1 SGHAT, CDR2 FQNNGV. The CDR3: CASSFRDRVGEQFF. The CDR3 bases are TGTGCCAGCAGCTTCCGGGACAGGGTAGGGGAGCAGTTCTTC.

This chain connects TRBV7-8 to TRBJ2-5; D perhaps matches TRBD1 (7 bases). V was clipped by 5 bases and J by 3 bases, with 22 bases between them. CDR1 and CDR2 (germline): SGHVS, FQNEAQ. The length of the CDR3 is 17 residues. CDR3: CASSPVRPEGAKETQYF. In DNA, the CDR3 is TGTGCCAGCAGCCCTGTGCGGCCGGAGGGGGCCAAAGAGACCCAGTACTTC. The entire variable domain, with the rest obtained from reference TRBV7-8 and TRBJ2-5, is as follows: GAGVSQSPRYKVAKRGQDVALRCDPISGHVSLFWYQQALGQGPEFLTYFQNEAQLDKSGLPSDRFFAERPEGSVSTLKIQRTQQEDSAVYLCASSPVRPEGAKETQYFGPGTRLLVL.

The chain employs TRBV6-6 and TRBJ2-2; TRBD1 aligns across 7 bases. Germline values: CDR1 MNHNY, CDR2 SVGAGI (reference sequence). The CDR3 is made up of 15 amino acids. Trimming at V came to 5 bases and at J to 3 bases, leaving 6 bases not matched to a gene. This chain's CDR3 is CASSDRVVYTGELFF. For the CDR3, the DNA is TGTGCCAGCAGTGACAGGGTAGTATACACCGGGGAGCTGTTTTTT.

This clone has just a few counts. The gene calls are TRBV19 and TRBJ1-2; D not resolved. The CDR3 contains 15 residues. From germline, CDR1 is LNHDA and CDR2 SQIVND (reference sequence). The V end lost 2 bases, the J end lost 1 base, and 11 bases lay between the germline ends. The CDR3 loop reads CASSISPNFNYGYTF. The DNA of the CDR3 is TGTGCCAGTAGTATAAGCCCTAACTTTAACTATGGCTACACCTTC. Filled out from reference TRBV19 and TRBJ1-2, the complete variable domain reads DGGITQSPKYLFRKEGQNVTLSCEQNLNHDAMYWYRQDPGQGLRLIYYSQIVNDFQKGDIAEGYSVSREKKESFPLTVTSAQKNPTAFYLCASSISPNFNYGYTFGSGTRLTVV.

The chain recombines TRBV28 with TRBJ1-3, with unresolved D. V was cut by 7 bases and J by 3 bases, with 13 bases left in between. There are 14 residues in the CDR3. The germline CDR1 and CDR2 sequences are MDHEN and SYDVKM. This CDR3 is CASNAGRSGNTIYF. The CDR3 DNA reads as TGTGCCAGCAATGCGGGTAGAAGTGGAAACACCATATATTTT. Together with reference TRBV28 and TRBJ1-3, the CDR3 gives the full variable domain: DVKVTQSSRYLVKRTGEKVFLECVQDMDHENMFWYRQDPGLGLRLIYFSYDVKMKEKGDIPEGYSVSREKKERFSLILESASTNQTSMYLCASNAGRSGNTIYFGEGSWLTVV.

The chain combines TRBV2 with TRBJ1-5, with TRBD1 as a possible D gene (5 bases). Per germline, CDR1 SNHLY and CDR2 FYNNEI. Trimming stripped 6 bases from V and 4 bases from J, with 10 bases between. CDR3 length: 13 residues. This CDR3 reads CASSVEGNQPQHF. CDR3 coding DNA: TGTGCCAGCAGCGTCGAGGGGAATCAGCCCCAGCATTTT.

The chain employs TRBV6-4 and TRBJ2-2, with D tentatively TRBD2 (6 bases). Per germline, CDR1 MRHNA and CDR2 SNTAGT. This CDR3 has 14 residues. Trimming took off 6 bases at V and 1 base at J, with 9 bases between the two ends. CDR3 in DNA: TGTGCCAGCAGCCACGGGGGGAACACCGGGGAGCTGTTTTTT. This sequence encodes CASSHGGNTGELFF.

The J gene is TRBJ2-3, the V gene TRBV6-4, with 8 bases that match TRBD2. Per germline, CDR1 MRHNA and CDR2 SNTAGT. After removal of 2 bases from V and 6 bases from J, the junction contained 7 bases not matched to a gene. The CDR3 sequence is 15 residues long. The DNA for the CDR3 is TGTGCCAGCAGTGACAGCACGGGGGGGCGGGATACGCAGTATTTT. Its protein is CASSDSTGGRDTQYF.

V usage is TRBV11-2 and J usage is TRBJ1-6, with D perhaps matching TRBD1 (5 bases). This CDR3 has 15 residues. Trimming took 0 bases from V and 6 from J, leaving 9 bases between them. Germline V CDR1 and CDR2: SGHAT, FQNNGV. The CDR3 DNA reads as TGTGCCAGCAGCTTAGATTGGGGGGTTAATTCACCCCTCCACTTT. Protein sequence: CASSLDWGVNSPLHF.

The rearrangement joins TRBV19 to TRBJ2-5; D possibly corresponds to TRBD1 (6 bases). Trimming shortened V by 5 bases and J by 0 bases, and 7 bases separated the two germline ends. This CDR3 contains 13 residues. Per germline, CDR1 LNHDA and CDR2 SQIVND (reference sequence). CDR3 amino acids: CASSQGYQETQYF. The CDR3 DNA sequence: TGTGCCAGTAGTCAGGGGTACCAAGAGACCCAGTACTTC.

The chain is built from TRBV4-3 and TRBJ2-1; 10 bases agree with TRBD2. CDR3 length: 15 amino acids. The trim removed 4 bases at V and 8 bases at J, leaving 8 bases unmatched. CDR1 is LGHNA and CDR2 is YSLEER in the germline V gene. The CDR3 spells CASSPSLAGVYEQFF. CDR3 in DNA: TGCGCCAGCAGCCCCTCCCTAGCGGGAGTCTATGAGCAGTTCTTC.

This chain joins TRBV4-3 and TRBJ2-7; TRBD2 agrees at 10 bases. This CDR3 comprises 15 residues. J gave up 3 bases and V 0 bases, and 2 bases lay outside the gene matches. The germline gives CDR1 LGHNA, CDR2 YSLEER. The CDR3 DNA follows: TGCGCCAGCAGCCAAGAAACTAGCGGGATCTACGAGCAGTACTTC. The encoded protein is CASSQETSGIYEQYF.

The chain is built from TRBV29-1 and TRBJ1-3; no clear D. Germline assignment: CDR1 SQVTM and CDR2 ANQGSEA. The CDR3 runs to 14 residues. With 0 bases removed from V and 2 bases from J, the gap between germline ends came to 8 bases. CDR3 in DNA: TGCAGCGTTGAAGACCCGTCGGCTGGAAACACCATATATTTT. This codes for CSVEDPSAGNTIYF.

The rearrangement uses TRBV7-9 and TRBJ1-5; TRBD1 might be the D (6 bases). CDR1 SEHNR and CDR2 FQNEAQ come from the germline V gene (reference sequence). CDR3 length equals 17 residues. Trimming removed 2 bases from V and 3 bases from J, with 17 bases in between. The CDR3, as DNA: TGTGCCAGCAGCTTAACTATCCCCGGACAGCTCAATCAGCCCCAGCATTTT. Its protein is CASSLTIPGQLNQPQHF.

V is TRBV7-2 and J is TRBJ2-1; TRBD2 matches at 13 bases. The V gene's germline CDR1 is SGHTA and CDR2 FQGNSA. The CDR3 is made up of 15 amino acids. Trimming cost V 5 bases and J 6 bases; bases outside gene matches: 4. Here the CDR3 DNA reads TGTGCCAGCAGCGCCGGACTAGCGGGGGCCAATGAGCAGTTCTTC. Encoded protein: CASSAGLAGANEQFF.

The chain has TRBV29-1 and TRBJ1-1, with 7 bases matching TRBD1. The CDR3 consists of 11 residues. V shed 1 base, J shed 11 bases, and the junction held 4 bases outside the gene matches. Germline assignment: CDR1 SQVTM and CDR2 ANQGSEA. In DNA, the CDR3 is TGCAGCGTTGAAGGGACAGGCGAGGCTTTCTTT. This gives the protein CSVEGTGEAFF.

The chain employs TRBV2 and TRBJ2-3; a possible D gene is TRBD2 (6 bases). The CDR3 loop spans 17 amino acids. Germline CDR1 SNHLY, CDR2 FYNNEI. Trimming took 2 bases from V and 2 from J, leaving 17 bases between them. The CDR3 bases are TGTGCCAGCAGTGAACCCTACCCGGGGGACCCCACAGATACGCAGTATTTT. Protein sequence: CASSEPYPGDPTDTQYF.

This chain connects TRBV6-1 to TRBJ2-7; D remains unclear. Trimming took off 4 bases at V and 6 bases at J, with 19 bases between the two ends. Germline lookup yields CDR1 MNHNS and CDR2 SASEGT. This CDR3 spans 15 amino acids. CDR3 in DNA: TGTGCCAGCAGTGGACTTAGTAGAAATATGGGCGAGCAGTACGTC. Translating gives CASSGLSRNMGEQYV.

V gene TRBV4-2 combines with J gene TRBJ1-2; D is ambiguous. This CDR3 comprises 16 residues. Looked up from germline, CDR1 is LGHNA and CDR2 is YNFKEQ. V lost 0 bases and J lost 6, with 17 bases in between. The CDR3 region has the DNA TGTGCCAGCAGCCAAGAGGGCGAGGTAATCGGGAATGGCTACACCTTC. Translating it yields CASSQEGEVIGNGYTF.

CDR3 region: CASSQGGPHSNQPQHF. The DNA for the CDR3 is TGCGCCAGCAGCCAAGGTGGGCCACATAGCAATCAGCCCCAGCATTTT. The chain couples TRBV4-3 to TRBJ1-5; D gene ambiguous. Germline V gene lookup returns CDR1 LGHNA and CDR2 YSLEER. Trimming pared 1 base from V and 0 bases from J, leaving 10 bases between. The CDR3 is made up of 16 amino acids.